Following are 31 T cell receptor beta chains from one sample sequenced in a study of T cells in Graves' hyperthyroidism and ophthalmopathy. RNA transcripts yielded amplified TCR beta CDR3 regions. First-round RT-PCR targeting the TCR CDR3 was performed with the HTBI primer set. TCRdb ran MiXCR on the multiplex PCR reads and lists one entry per CDR3 protein. Found here are under 400,000 distinct CDR3 sequences, approximately 14% of them singletons; the top ten hold about 11%. Material for sequencing was blood. The receptors here all came from a woman aged 55 to 70 with Graves' hyperthyroidism.

This clonotype was counted at least ten times. J is TRBJ2-1 and V is TRBV7-2; D possibly corresponds to TRBD2 (6 bases). The CDR3 consists of 15 residues. The germline CDR1 and CDR2 sequences are SGHTA and FQGNSA. The ends were cut back, 5 bases at V and 3 bases at J, with 14 bases in the middle. CDR3 loop: CASSGDRESYNEQFF. The CDR3 nucleotides read TGTGCCAGCAGCGGTGATCGGGAGAGCTACAATGAGCAGTTCTTC.

This clonotype was seen repeatedly, ten times or more. The chain carries TRBV11-1 and TRBJ2-2, with 10 bases lining up with TRBD1. The CDR3 totals 16 residues. V gave up 5 bases and J gave up 4 bases; unmatched junction bases: 7. The germline V gene encodes CDR1 SGHAT and CDR2 FQDESV (reference sequence). Here the CDR3 reads CASSPWDRGITGELFF. In DNA form, the CDR3 reads TGTGCCAGCAGCCCCTGGGACAGGGGAATCACCGGGGAGCTGTTTTTT.

DNA for the CDR3: TGTGCCAGCAGTGATATTGGTAGCAATCAGCCCCAGCATTTT. This translates into CASSDIGSNQPQHF. The chain couples TRBV6-1 to TRBJ1-5; D unresolved. V lost 3 bases and J 0 bases, leaving 6 bases between the germline ends. Germline loops: CDR1 MNHNS, CDR2 SASEGT. CDR3 length: 14 residues.

This clonotype has ten or more counts. The V gene is TRBV5-1, the J gene TRBJ1-1, with 8 nucleotides matching TRBD1. The CDR3 contains 14 residues. J lost 5 bases, V lost 4 bases, and 7 bases had no gene match. CDR1 and CDR2 from the germline V gene are SGHRS and YFSETQ. The CDR3 bases are TGCGCCAGCAGCATACAGGGGGGGGGTACTGAAGCTTTCTTT. Translating it yields CASSIQGGGTEAFF.

With regard to this clonotype: This may stem from a read error, because a much larger clone lies one nucleotide away. The chain has TRBV3-1 and TRBJ1-6; TRBD1 is a possible D gene (5 bases). The CDR3 is made up of 15 amino acids. Between the trimmed V and J ends, which lost 3 bases and 10 bases, there was a span of 16 bases. The germline V gene encodes CDR1 LGHDT and CDR2 YNNKEL (reference sequence). This CDR3 reads CASSHFLRGKSPLHF. The CDR3 DNA reads TGTGCCAGCAGCCATTTTCTTAGGGGAAAATCACCCCTCCACTTT.

This clonotype was detected a few times. The CDR3 DNA sequence: TGTGCCAGCAGTCCCGCTCGGGAGCAGTACTTC. The encoded protein is CASSPAREQYF. The chain combines TRBV12-3 or TRBV12-4 with TRBJ2-7; D not certain. With 5 bases removed from V and 7 bases from J, the gap between germline ends came to 9 bases. The CDR3 contains 11 residues.

The CDR3 DNA is TGTGCCAGCTACCTCTTACTCGCGGGAGACTACAATGAGCAGTTCTTC. This codes for CASYLLLAGDYNEQFF. V gene TRBV2 combines with J gene TRBJ2-1; 7 nucleotides line up with TRBD2. CDR1 is SNHLY, CDR2 FYNNEI, per germline. The CDR3 runs 16 residues. Losses at the gene ends were 8 bases for V and 3 bases for J; bases not matched to a gene: 13.

Comment on this clonotype: This likely comes from a read error, as the CDR3 has no conserved phenylalanine or tryptophan at its end. The V call is TRBV9, the J call TRBJ2-5, with 7 bases aligning to TRBD2. The CDR3 length is 16 residues. In germline, CDR1 is SGDLS, CDR2 YYNGEE. Trimming removed 0 bases from V and 0 bases from J; junction bases left unmatched: 5. The CDR3, as DNA: TGTGCCAGCAGCGTAGCGGGACTACCGTACCAAGAGACCCAGTACCTC. It codes for CASSVAGLPYQETQYL.

Remarks on this clonotype: A single base separates this from a much larger clone, so it may be a read error. V gene TRBV6-2 or TRBV6-3 combines with J gene TRBJ1-1; TRBD1 agrees at 7 bases. Looked up from germline, CDR1 is MNHEY and CDR2 is SVGEGT. This CDR3 is 15 amino acids long. The CDR3 protein is CANSYSTGSDTEAFF. In nucleotides, the CDR3 is TGTGCCAACAGTTACTCGACAGGGTCGGACACTGAAGCTTTCTTT.

This clonotype was counted at least ten times. This chain uses TRBV20-1 with TRBJ2-7, with 8 positions matching TRBD1. Germline CDR1 is DFQATT and CDR2 is SNEGSKA (reference sequence). The CDR3 covers 12 residues. The V segment lost 6 bases and the J segment 5 bases; nucleotides outside the gene matches: 6. Written as DNA, the CDR3 is TGCAGTGCCTTGACAGGGGCGGACGAGCAGTACTTC. Protein sequence: CSALTGADEQYF.

This clonotype came up many times. The J gene is TRBJ2-7, the V gene TRBV10-1; 7 bases map to TRBD1. The CDR3 consists of 13 residues. Germline assignment: CDR1 WNHNN and CDR2 SYGVQD (reference sequence). Trimming removed 5 bases from V and 7 bases from J; junction bases left unmatched: 8. The CDR3 DNA sequence: TGCGCCAGCAGTTACGACGGGACAGCTGAGCAGTACTTC. As protein: CASSYDGTAEQYF.

To note about this clonotype: Just one base apart from a much larger clone, this may be a read error. V usage is TRBV6-9 and J usage is TRBJ1-2; perhaps TRBD1 as D (5 bases). Germline assignment: CDR1 MNHGY and CDR2 SVAAGI. CDR3 size: 13 residues. The CDR3 bases are TGTGCCTGCAGTTACGGGGCAGATTATGGCTACACCTTC. Protein: CACSYGADYGYTF.

A few counts support this clonotype. The chain is built from TRBV9 and TRBJ2-2; 7 bases align to TRBD1. The CDR3 loop spans 15 amino acids. CDR1 and CDR2 (germline): SGDLS, YYNGEE. The J segment lost 5 bases and the V segment lost 3 bases, leaving 7 bases of the junction unmatched. CDR3 coding DNA: TGTGCCAGCAGCGAACAACCGACAGGGACCGGGGAGCTGTTTTTT. Its translation: CASSEQPTGTGELFF.

This clonotype was found a few times. This rearrangement joins TRBV6-1 to TRBJ1-2; 7 bases are a match to TRBD1. The length of the CDR3 is 16 residues. CDR1 and CDR2 from the germline V gene are MNHNS and SASEGT. J gave up 3 bases and V 5 bases, and 12 bases lay outside the gene matches. The CDR3 DNA is TGTGCCAGCAGTCAGACAGGGTGGAGACCTGACTATGGCTACACCTTC. This gives the protein CASSQTGWRPDYGYTF.

This clonotype was observed a handful of times. The genes are TRBV5-4 and TRBJ2-7, with D possibly TRBD1 on 5 matching bases. Trimming stripped 2 bases from V and 6 bases from J, with 12 bases between. The CDR3 contains 13 residues. CDR1 SGHNT and CDR2 YYREEE come from the germline V gene (reference sequence). DNA for the CDR3: TGTGCCAGCAGCTTTACTGGGGCGGCCGAGCAGTACTTC. This codes for CASSFTGAAEQYF.

V and J are TRBV25-1 and TRBJ2-7; 11 nucleotides align to TRBD1. Germline V gene data show CDR1 as MGHDK and CDR2 as SYGVNS. The CDR3 has 17 amino acids. J lost 7 bases, V lost 3 bases, and 14 bases had no gene match. The DNA for the CDR3 is TGTGCCAGCAGTGACCCATCGGGACAGGGGGGAGGGATGGAGCAGTACTTC. It is translated as CASSDPSGQGGGMEQYF.

There are many counts of this clonotype. This chain links TRBV12-3 or TRBV12-4 with TRBJ1-4, with unresolved D. V was cut by 3 bases and J by 0 bases, with 5 bases left in between. This CDR3 region has 14 residues. The CDR3 loop is CASSFFATNEKLFF. As DNA, the CDR3 is TGTGCCAGCAGTTTTTTTGCAACTAATGAAAAACTGTTTTTT.

This clonotype was counted at least ten times. The V call is TRBV6-1, the J call TRBJ2-1, with 13 bases aligning to TRBD2. V lost 1 base and J lost 10; bases outside the gene matches: 4. CDR1 and CDR2 from the germline V gene are MNHNS and SASEGT. This CDR3 is built from 15 residues. CDR3 residues: CASSEGTSGRSEQFF. The DNA of the CDR3 is TGTGCCAGCAGTGAAGGGACTAGCGGGAGAAGCGAGCAGTTCTTC.

In this sample, this clonotype turned up many times. The chain uses TRBV29-1 and TRBJ1-2, with D possibly being TRBD1 (5 bases). The length of the CDR3 is 14 residues. Trimming shortened V by 3 bases and J by 1 base, and 12 bases separated the two germline ends. Looked up from germline, CDR1 is SQVTM and CDR2 is ANQGSEA. CDR3 nucleotides: TGCAGCGTTGAGGGGGGATCCAGTAACTATGGCTACACCTTC. Its translation is CSVEGGSSNYGYTF. The complete variable domain, with remaining parts taken from reference TRBV29-1 and TRBJ1-2, reads SAVISQKPSRDICQRGTSLTIQCQVDSQVTMMFWYRQQPGQSLTLIATANQGSEATYESGFVIDKFPISRPNLTFSTLTVSNMSPEDSSIYLCSVEGGSSNYGYTFGSGTRLTVV.

The J gene is TRBJ2-1, the V gene TRBV7-3; 8 bases align to TRBD1. Losses at the gene ends were 2 bases for V and 7 bases for J; bases not matched to a gene: 4. Germline V lookup: CDR1 SGHTA, CDR2 FQGTGA. This CDR3 has 14 residues. DNA for the CDR3: TGTGCCAGCAGCTTACGGCAGGGGGCAAATGAGCAGTTCTTC. It specifies CASSLRQGANEQFF.

This clonotype appeared once. A much larger clone is a single base away; this may be a read error. The chain employs TRBV14 and TRBJ2-3, with D possibly called TRBD1 or TRBD2 (5 bases each). V was clipped by 4 bases and J by 2 bases, with 25 bases between them. The CDR3 runs 19 residues. From germline, CDR1 is SGHDN and CDR2 FVKESK. CDR3 DNA sequence: TGTGCCAGCAGCCTGTCTACCGGGGCCAGTAGTGTCCTCACAGATACGCAGTATTTT. Amino acid sequence: CASSLSTGASSVLTDTQYF.

There are a few counts of this clonotype. V and J are TRBV7-9 and TRBJ2-5, with TRBD1 identical over 9 bases. Germline trimming cut 0 bases from V and 5 bases from J; bases unmatched to any gene: 4. CDR3 length equals 15 residues. Germline CDR1 and CDR2: SEHNR and FQNEAQ (reference sequence). The CDR3 spells CASSLAQGAWETQYF. The CDR3 coding sequence is TGTGCCAGCAGCTTAGCACAGGGGGCTTGGGAGACCCAGTACTTC.

This clonotype was observed many times. The chain uses TRBV28 and TRBJ2-1; 9 bases align to TRBD2. J lost 1 base, V lost 5 bases, and 6 bases had no gene match. Germline CDR1 and CDR2: MDHEN and SYDVKM. The CDR3 loop spans 16 amino acids. The CDR3 DNA is TGTGCCAGCAGTATAGCGGGAGCCGGTTCCTACAATGAGCAGTTCTTC. Protein: CASSIAGAGSYNEQFF.

At least ten counts were recorded for this clonotype. This sequence joins TRBV2 and TRBJ1-2; D gene uncertain. V was pared by 1 base and J by 8 bases, with 8 bases between. Germline V gene lookup returns CDR1 SNHLY and CDR2 FYNNEI. The CDR3 extends over 12 amino acids. The CDR3 region has the DNA TGTGCCAGCAGTGAAGGGCTAGGAGGCTACACCTTC. It codes for CASSEGLGGYTF. The full variable domain, with the rest looked up from reference TRBV2 and TRBJ1-2, is EPEVTQTPSHQVTQMGQEVILRCVPISNHLYFYWYRQILGQKVEFLVSFYNNEISEKSEIFDDQFSVERPDGSNFTLKIRSTKLEDSAMYFCASSEGLGGYTFGSGTRLTVV.

This clonotype was counted ten times or more. J is TRBJ2-5 and V is TRBV7-9; D call uncertain. Germline CDR1 reads SEHNR; CDR2 reads FQNEAQ (reference sequence). The germline V and J ends were trimmed by 5 bases and 7 bases, with 8 bases remaining between them. This CDR3 has 11 residues. Here the CDR3 reads CASSDMGTQYF. The CDR3 region has the DNA TGTGCCAGCAGCGACATGGGGACCCAGTACTTC.

This clonotype showed up many times. The rearrangement joins TRBV12-3 or TRBV12-4 to TRBJ2-7; 7 nucleotides align to TRBD2. The CDR3 extends over 14 amino acids. After removal of 6 bases from V and 7 bases from J, the junction contained 12 bases not matched to a gene. The CDR3 loop is CASSSGAGSREQYF. The CDR3 DNA reads as TGTGCCAGCAGCAGCGGGGCAGGGTCTAGGGAGCAGTACTTC.

The sample holds many counts of this clonotype. The chain joins TRBV12-3 or TRBV12-4 to TRBJ1-3; D ambiguous. The CDR3 is made up of 14 amino acids. Trimming removed 5 bases from V and 4 bases from J, with 12 bases in between. The CDR3 protein is CASSPQQGGNTIYF. The CDR3 DNA sequence: TGTGCCAGCAGTCCTCAACAAGGGGGAAACACCATATATTTT.

This clonotype has a handful of counts. V usage is TRBV24-1 and J usage is TRBJ1-2; D unresolved. Germline V gene data show CDR1 as KGHDR and CDR2 as SFDVKD. V was trimmed by 5 bases and J by 3 bases, leaving 12 bases between them. CDR3 length: 14 residues. As DNA, the CDR3 is TGTGCCACCAGTGTTAAGGGTCAGGACTATGGCTACACCTTC. It encodes CATSVKGQDYGYTF.

This clonotype was seen at least ten times. The CDR3 reads CASSLAGGTETQYF. The CDR3 DNA is TGTGCCAGCAGCTTAGCGGGAGGGACGGAGACCCAGTACTTC. This chain uses TRBV11-2 with TRBJ2-5, with 8 nucleotides matching TRBD2. This CDR3 is 14 amino acids long. Germline-derived CDR1 and CDR2 are SGHAT and FQNNGV. The ends lost 1 base at V and 5 bases at J; junction bases unmatched: 3.

This clonotype occurred many times. The rearrangement uses TRBV20-1 and TRBJ1-1; D gene ambiguous. The length of the CDR3 is 15 residues. CDR1 is DFQATT, CDR2 SNEGSKA, per germline (reference sequence). The V end lost 2 bases, the J end lost 4 bases, and 17 bases lay between the germline ends. DNA for the CDR3: TGCAGTGCTAGATCCCGGGGAGGGCTGGGCACTGAAGCTTTCTTT. It specifies CSARSRGGLGTEAFF.

This clonotype was counted at least ten times. This chain uses TRBV7-3 with TRBJ1-1; unclear D gene. Germline V gene lookup returns CDR1 SGHTA and CDR2 FQGTGA. The CDR3 has 13 amino acids. V lost 4 bases and J 1 base, leaving 7 bases between the germline ends. As DNA, the CDR3 is TGTGCCAGCAGCTCCTTACCGAACACTGAAGCTTTCTTT. Translating it yields CASSSLPNTEAFF.